There are a few counts of the clone carrying this TCR beta chain. This record belongs to a study of OX40 agonist ivuxolimab in advanced cancers. On the study more broadly: Patients receiving dose escalation had hepatocellular carcinoma, melanoma, renal cell or head and neck cancer. The dose-escalation cohort was around 83% male, with a mean age of approximately 61 years, ranging roughly 20 to 80. Partial responses occurred in three patients (one hepatocellular carcinoma, two cutaneous melanoma).

Sequencing was performed with immunoSEQ multiplex PCR; in TCRdb, only in-frame clones are kept and a portion is missing. The data show tens of thousands of clones, around 87% seen once. The germline CDR1 and CDR2 sequences are SGDLS and YYNGEE. The CDR3 runs to 14 residues. Trimming took 3 bases from V and 5 from J, leaving 15 bases between them. The chain has TRBV9 and TRBJ2-7, with a tentative D call TRBD1 (5 bases). The sequencing used CD4+ or CD8+ T cells sorted from blood, collected in a trial of the OX40 agonist ivuxolimab. This TCR derives from an adult with an advanced solid tumor such as melanoma, head and neck, liver or kidney cancer. The CDR3 loop reads CASSGAKWGHEQYF. The CDR3 bases are TGTGCCAGCAGCGGTGCTAAATGGGGCCACGAGCAGTACTTC.